This TCR beta chain comes out of a study of somatic mutations in cytotoxic T cells in rheumatoid arthritis. Clones were sequenced by immunoSEQ multiplex PCR, and TCRdb holds only the in-frame ones, with some missing. The data show around 20,000 clones, 65% to 70% seen once. Study findings and constraints: Levels of CD8+ T-cell clonality in rheumatoid arthritis patients were statistically indistinguishable from those seen in age-matched healthy controls, with no significant difference.

Magnetic beads with positive selection isolated CD4+ and CD8+ fractions, whose purity was verified by flow cytometry. For this clone: Antigen specificity is unknown.

The CDR3 is 16 residues long. Trimming cost V 1 base and J 4 bases, with 17 bases left between them. CDR1 is SGHDN, CDR2 FVKESK, per germline. The sample comprised CD8+ T cells sorted from blood. The TCR originated in an adult with rheumatoid arthritis. The chain couples TRBV14 to TRBJ2-7; D possibly corresponds to TRBD1 (5 bases). The CDR3, as DNA: TGTGCCAGCAGCCAAGGGGTGGGGCTTAAGACGTACGAGCAGTACTTC. This sequence encodes CASSQGVGLKTYEQYF.